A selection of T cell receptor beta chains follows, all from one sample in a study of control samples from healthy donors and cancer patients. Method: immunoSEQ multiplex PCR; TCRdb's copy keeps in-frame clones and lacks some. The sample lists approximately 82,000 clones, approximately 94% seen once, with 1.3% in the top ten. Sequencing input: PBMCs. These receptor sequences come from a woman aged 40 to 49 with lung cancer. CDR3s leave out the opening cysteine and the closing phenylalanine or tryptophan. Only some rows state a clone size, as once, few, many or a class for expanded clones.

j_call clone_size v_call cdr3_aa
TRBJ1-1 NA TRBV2 ASSAQENTEAF
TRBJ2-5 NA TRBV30 AWSQGGGLAGVETQY
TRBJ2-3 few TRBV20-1 SASSRGMPTDTQY
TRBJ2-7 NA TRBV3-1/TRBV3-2 ASGRQGFIEEQY
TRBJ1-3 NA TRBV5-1 ASSPGQISGNTIY
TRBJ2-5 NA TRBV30 AWGLVSETQY
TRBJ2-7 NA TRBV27 ASSLSGLAGIYEQY
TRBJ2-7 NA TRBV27 ASSTTRSISEQY
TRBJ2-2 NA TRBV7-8 ASTGLMNTGELF
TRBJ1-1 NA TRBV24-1 ATSEGGEAEAF
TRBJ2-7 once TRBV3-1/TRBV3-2 ASSQGPTGSIYEQY
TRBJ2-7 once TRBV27 ASSSAQAIPGETSYEQY
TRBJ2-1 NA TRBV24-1 ATSDVGTEQF
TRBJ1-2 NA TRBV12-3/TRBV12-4 ASSGGGLGYT
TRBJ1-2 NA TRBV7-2 ASSAPGTYGYT
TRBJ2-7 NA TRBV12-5 ASDPGTSLAYEQY
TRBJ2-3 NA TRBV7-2 ASSRGITDTQY
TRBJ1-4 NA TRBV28 ASRTGGADEKLF
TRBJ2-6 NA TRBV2 AKRGSGANVLT
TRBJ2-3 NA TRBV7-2 ASSLEPGRTQY
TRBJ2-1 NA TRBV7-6 ASSQGGSSYNEQF
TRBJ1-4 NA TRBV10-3 AIRSRDGEKLF
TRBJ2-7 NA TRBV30 AWGRGRSYEQY
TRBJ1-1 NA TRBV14 ASSLFSSLLNTEAF
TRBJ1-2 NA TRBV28 ASSLLGYRPRPSANYGYT
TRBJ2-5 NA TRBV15 ATSIPGRAQY
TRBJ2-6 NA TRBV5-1 ASSLRAGTALTGANVLT
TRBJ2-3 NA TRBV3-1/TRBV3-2 ASSLRGLAVDTQY
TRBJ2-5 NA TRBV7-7 ASSLARSAKGLETQY
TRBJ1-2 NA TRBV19 ASSIAGQGVNGYT
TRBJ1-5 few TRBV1 TSSWSKGQNRALVYSNQPQH
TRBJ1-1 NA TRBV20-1 SARDFPEAF
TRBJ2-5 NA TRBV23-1 ASSQGGPQETQY
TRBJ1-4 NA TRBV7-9 ASRSENARNEKLF
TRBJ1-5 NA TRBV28 ASSFLPWRGRVNQPQH
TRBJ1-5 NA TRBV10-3 AISESGASQPQH
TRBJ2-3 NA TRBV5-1 ASSLELAGDTDTQY
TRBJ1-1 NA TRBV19 ASSMGTGRALAEAF
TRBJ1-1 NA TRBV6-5 ASRTGREAF
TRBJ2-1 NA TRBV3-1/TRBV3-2 ASSHSQTSGGPYNEQF
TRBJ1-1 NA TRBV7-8 ASSRPQNLNTEAF
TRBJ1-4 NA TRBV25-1 ASSAYHRGPNEKLF
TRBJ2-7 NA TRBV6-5 ASLWEDRGWLQY
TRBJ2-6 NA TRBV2 ASSVDPPYPGANVLT
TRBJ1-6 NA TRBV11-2 ASSRRGSGGETYNSPLH
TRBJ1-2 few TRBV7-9 ASSLAPINGYT
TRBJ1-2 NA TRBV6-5 ASSQTNTGIYGYT
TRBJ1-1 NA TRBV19 ASSSPDRGTATEAF
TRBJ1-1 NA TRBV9 ASSPFSLGGVLTEAF
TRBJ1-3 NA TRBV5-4 ASSLDRESTIY
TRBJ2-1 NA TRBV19 ASIWGSEQF
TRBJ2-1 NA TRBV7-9 ASSYQQGGEQF
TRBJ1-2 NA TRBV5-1 ASSLAQEYGYT
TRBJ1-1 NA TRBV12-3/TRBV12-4 ASSLGLHIEAF